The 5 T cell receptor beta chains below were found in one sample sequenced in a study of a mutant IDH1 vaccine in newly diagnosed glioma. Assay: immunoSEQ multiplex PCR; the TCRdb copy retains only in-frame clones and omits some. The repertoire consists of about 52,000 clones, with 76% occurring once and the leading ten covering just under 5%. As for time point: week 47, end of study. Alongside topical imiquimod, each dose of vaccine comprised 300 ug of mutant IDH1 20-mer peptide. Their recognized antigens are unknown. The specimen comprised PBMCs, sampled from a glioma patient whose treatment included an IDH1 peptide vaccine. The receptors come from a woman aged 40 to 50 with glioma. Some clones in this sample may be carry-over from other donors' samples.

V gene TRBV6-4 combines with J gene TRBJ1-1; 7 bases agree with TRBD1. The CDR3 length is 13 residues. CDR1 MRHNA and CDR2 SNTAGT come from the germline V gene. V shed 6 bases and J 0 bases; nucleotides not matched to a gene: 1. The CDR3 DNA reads TGTGCCAGCAGGGGACAGATGAACACTGAAGCTTTCTTT. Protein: CASRGQMNTEAFF.

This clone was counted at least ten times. As DNA, the CDR3 is TGTGCCACCAGCACCCCGAAGGACGGATCTGGAAACACCATATATTTT. It encodes CATSTPKDGSGNTIYF. This sequence joins TRBV15 and TRBJ1-3; no clear D gene. V shed 4 bases and J shed 1 base, with 14 bases lying between them. The CDR3 runs 16 residues. CDR1 LNHNV and CDR2 YYDKDF come from the germline V gene (reference sequence).

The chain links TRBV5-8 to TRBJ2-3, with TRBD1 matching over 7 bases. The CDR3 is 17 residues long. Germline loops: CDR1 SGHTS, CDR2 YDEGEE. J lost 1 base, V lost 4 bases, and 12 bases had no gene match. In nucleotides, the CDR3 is TGTGCCAGCAGCCCAGGAACCTTCGGACAGGGCACAGATACGCAGTATTTT. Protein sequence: CASSPGTFGQGTDTQYF.

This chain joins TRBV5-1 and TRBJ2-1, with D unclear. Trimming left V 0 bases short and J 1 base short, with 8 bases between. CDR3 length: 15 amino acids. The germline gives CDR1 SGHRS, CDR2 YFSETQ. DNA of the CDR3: TGCGCCAGCAGCTTGGCCCCACTATCCTACAATGAGCAGTTCTTC. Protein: CASSLAPLSYNEQFF.

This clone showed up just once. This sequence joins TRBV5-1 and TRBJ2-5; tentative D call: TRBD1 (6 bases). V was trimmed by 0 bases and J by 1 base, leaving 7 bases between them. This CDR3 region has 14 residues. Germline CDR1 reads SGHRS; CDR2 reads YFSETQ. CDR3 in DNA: TGCGCCAGCAGCTTGGGGACAGTCCAAGAGACCCAGTACTTC. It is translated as CASSLGTVQETQYF. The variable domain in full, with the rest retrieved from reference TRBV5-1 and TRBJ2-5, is KAGVTQTPRYLIKTRGQQVTLSCSPISGHRSVSWYQQTPGQGLQFLFEYFSETQRNKGNFPGRFSGRQFSNSRSEMNVSTLELGDSALYLCASSLGTVQETQYFGPGTRLLVL.